This T cell receptor (beta chain) was recovered during a study of T cells in Graves' hyperthyroidism and ophthalmopathy (dated by TCRdb to 2018 to 2020). Turning to the overall study: Peripheral blood samples were taken at initial diagnosis, before any treatment was given. Whether ophthalmopathy could be predicted prospectively was tested in an independent validation cohort made up of under 20 hyperthyroidism patients plus 17 patients who later progressed to ophthalmopathy. TCR V-J signatures able to tell the groups apart were searched for in a discovery cohort of about a hundred patients, of whom under 45 had Graves' ophthalmopathy and about 55 had stable Graves' hyperthyroidism. The 75 to 100 discovery patients were randomly split 7:3 into training and test sets. After blood sampling, hyperthyroidism patients were treated with methimazole at a starting dose of 30 mg daily, and ophthalmopathy patients were treated with high-dose intravenous methylprednisolone. TCR Vbeta CDR3 sequencing of 120 to 150 peripheral blood samples (roughly 43 ophthalmopathy, 75 to 80 hyperthyroidism and around 17 progressor patients) is reported in the paper. In several Graves' hyperthyroidism patients, the study also compared T-cell repertoires from thyroid tissue with T-cell repertoires from blood. The study at large found these results: In validation, progression to ophthalmopathy was predicted by the model with 70.59% sensitivity and around 76% specificity, a median of around 6.5 months before onset. Blood samples also contained most of the expanded thyroid clonotypes (frequency above 0.001), which suggests that blood repertoires may reflect thyroid immune responses. Ophthalmopathy was separated from stable hyperthyroidism by a 13 V-J signature model, with 87.88% sensitivity and about 81% specificity obtained in cross-validation and 80%/75% obtained in testing. No statistical method was used to set the sample size in advance, and investigators knew the group allocation.

From the cysteine through the phenylalanine, the CDR3 covers 15 amino acids. Only CDR3 DNA remains: 45 bases, in frame from the first base. For this chain, trimming is 6 bases at the V end and 6 bases at the J end, and the number of junction bases without a gene match is 7. Taken from the germline V gene, the CDR1 and CDR2 loops are SGHTA and FQGTGA. In the ophthalmopathy patients, disease was moderately to severely active, with a Clinical Activity Score of 3 or more, a NOSPECS grade of 4 or more, and a duration of less than 3 months. Any patient with an uncontrolled infection, another autoimmune disease, pregnancy or lactation was excluded. Diagnoses were based on clinical symptoms, serum thyroxine and TRAb, thyroid ultrasound and orbital computed tomography. PBMCs were separated from over 9 ml of fresh peripheral blood using Ficoll-Paque density gradient centrifugation. Trizol reagent was used to extract total RNA, and RNA quality was then checked on an Agilent 2100 Bioanalyzer.

TCR beta CDR3 regions were amplified from RNA transcripts. The first round of RT-PCR for the TCR CDR3 was performed with the HTBI primer set and the Qiagen OneStep RT-PCR kit. A second multiplex PCR round built the libraries, followed by size selection and purification. Paired-end sequencing of the libraries was performed with 100 bp reads on an Illumina HiSeq2000. On the study's bioinformatics: SOAPnuke was used to process the raw data, throwing out any read that contained adapters or uncalled bases, had a mean Phred below 15, or lacked an exact constant-primer or identifier match. COPE v1.2.5 was used to merge high-quality paired reads, and clonotypes were defined as unique nucleotide sequences. MiTCR v1.1 was used to align the clonotypes against IMGT TRBV, TRBD and TRBJ reference segments. The analysis included only V-J combinations with a frequency above 0.0001, which together covered approximately 99% of the repertoires. The TCS score was defined as F50 (clonal expansion) divided by E x V (chaos), with BLOSUM62-based TCRdist calculated between CDR3 peptides within each V-J. Welch's t-statistics and random forest reduced roughly 530 V-J features to about 13, which were used in a naive Bayes classifier (R e1071). Using fastp trimming at Q25 and MiXCR clonotype assembly, TCRdb reanalyzed the public sequencing data and kept in-frame beta chains. Every distinct CDR3 protein forms one entry, paired with its most common genes and DNA. The V and J calls were determined by TCRdb, not by the authors. The sample table holds about 260,000 distinct CDR3 sequences, of which around 20% were seen once. Of the sample, under 65% is held by the ten largest clones.

This clonotype appeared a few times. Its antigen remains undetermined. No clone much larger than this one lies a single base away; base qualities are absent. The chain is made from TRBV7-3 and TRBJ2-1, with TRBD2 matching 11 junction bases. The receptor's source is a man between 25 and 39 years old with Graves' ophthalmopathy. Sequenced material: blood. The CDR3 reads as follows: CASRLTSGGPNEQFF. In nucleotide form, the sequence is TGTGCCAGCAGACTAACTAGCGGGGGACCCAATGAGCAGTTCTTC.